Listed below are T cell receptor beta chains from one sample, sequenced in a study of identical twins. TCRdb passed the 5' RACE reads through MiXCR, listing each CDR3 protein once. The sample holds around 670,000 distinct CDR3 sequences, 5.5% to 6.5% seen once. Source material: naive T cells sorted from blood. The receptors were gathered from a man aged 18 to 29 in good health. CDR3s include the opening cysteine and the closing phenylalanine or tryptophan.

TRBJ2-7,TRBV5-1,CASSGNSPYEQYF
TRBJ2-7,TRBV6-1,CANLAVTSYEQYF
TRBJ2-7,TRBV25-1,CASSAIIAYEQYF
TRBJ1-3,TRBV6-5,CASSYSGYSGNTIYF
TRBJ2-2,TRBV5-1,CASSLDPGLAANTGELFF
TRBJ2-1,TRBV24-1,CATSQAGGNEQFF
TRBJ1-5,TRBV21-1,CASSKGVAGSNQPQHF
TRBJ2-1,TRBV3-1,CASSRVLLAGGRNEQFF
TRBJ2-1,TRBV6-5,CASSYPTAGAINEQFF
TRBJ2-2,TRBV7-2,CASSQGTGVTGELFF
TRBJ2-3,TRBV12-3/TRBV12-4,CASSFGGGKPDTQYF
TRBJ2-1,TRBV5-5,CASSLAARNQFF
TRBJ1-1,TRBV12-3/TRBV12-4,CASSLVGGSTEAFF
TRBJ2-1,TRBV12-3/TRBV12-4,CASSPVQGRNSNEQFF
TRBJ2-3,TRBV29-1,CSVEDSVADPTDTQYF
TRBJ1-1,TRBV29-1,CSVWVRLIKNTEAFF
TRBJ2-6,TRBV30,CAWSLGQGSSGANVLTF
TRBJ1-1,TRBV5-6,CASSPRQRTGAFF
TRBJ2-7,TRBV10-3,CAISASGPAPIVSYEQYF
TRBJ2-2,TRBV24-1,CASGTGNTGELFF
TRBJ2-3,TRBV7-8,CASTDRGPADTQYF
TRBJ2-2,TRBV24-1,CATSDSGIGELFF
TRBJ2-5,TRBV6-1,CASSAFGGETQYF
TRBJ2-6,TRBV7-8,CASSLDYNSGANVLTF
TRBJ2-1,TRBV20-1,CSARDINGAYNEQFF
TRBJ1-5,TRBV20-1,CSAPSGGFWPQHF
TRBJ2-2,TRBV15,CATWSAGELFF
TRBJ1-2,TRBV15,CATSRTTGEVGYTF
TRBJ1-2,TRBV5-1,CASSLGDPGTYGYTF
TRBJ2-3,TRBV24-1,CATSDLTGTSPDTQYF
TRBJ2-7,TRBV12-3/TRBV12-4,CASRETGGGYEQYF
TRBJ2-1,TRBV7-6,CASSLKHNEQFF
TRBJ2-2,TRBV7-8,CASSAPGTSSLFF
TRBJ1-6,TRBV5-1,CASSTGQGDSPLHF
TRBJ2-5,TRBV7-9,CASTRGLRETQYF
TRBJ2-1,TRBV6-5,CASSYSKTLAGGRYNEQFF